This TCR beta chain appears in the sequencing data of a study of T cell responses to AZD1222 COVID-19 vaccine. Study-wide results and limits: Among AZD1222 vaccinees, only 5 to 7 were seropositive at baseline.

The CDR3 length is 14 residues. Germline CDR1 and CDR2: GTSNPN and SVGIG (reference sequence). V lost 3 bases to trimming and J lost 2 bases, with 10 bases between them. Concerning this clone: Its antigen is still unknown.

The table came from immunoSEQ multiplex PCR; TCRdb's copy has only in-frame clones and leaves some out. The sample has about 130,000 clones; 92% are singletons. The chain recombines TRBV30 with TRBJ1-4; D might be TRBD1 (5 bases). This receptor was taken from an adult in good health. Sequencing used peripheral blood, obtained on day 0 of AZD1222 vaccination. The CDR3 protein is CAWRPGGTNEKLFF. The CDR3 DNA follows: TGTGCCTGGAGGCCTGGGGGGACTAATGAAAAACTGTTTTTT.